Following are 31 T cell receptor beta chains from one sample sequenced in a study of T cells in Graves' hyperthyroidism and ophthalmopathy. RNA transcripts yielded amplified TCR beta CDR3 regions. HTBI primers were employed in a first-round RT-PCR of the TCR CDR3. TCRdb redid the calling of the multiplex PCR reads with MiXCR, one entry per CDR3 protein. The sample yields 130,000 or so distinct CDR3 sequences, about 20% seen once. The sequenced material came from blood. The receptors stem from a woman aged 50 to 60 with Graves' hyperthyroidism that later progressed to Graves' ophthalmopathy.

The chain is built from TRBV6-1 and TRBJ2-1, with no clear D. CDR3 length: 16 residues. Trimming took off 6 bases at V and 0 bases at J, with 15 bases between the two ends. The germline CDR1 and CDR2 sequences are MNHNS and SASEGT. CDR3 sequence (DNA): TGTGCCAGCAGCCCAGTGGATCTAATCTCCTACAATGAGCAGTTCTTC. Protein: CASSPVDLISYNEQFF.

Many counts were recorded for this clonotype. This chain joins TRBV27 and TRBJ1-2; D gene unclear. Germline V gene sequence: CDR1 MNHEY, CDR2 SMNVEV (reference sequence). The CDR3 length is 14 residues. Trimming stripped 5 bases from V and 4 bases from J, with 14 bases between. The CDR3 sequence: CASSPRFGSYGYTF. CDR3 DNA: TGTGCCAGCAGTCCCCGGTTTGGGTCCTATGGCTACACCTTC.

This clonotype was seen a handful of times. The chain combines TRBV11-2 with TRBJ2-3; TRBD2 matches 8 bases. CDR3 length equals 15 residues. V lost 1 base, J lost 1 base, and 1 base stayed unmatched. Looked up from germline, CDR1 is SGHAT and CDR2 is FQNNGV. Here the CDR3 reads CASSLVSGGTDTQYF. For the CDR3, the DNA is TGTGCCAGCAGCTTAGTTAGCGGGGGCACAGATACGCAGTATTTT.

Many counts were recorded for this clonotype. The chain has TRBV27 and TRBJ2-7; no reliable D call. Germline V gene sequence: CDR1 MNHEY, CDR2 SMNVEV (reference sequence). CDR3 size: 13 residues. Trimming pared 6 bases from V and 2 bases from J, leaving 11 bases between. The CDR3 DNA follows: TGTGCCAGCAGAGAGTTCCCCACCTACGAGCAGTACTTC. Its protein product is CASREFPTYEQYF.

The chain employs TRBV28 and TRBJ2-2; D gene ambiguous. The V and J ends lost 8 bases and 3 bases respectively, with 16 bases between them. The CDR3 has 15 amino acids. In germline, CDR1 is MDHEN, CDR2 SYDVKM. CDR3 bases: TGTGCCAGCTCTCAGAGGCGGTGGGACACCGGGGAGCTGTTTTTT. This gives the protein CASSQRRWDTGELFF.

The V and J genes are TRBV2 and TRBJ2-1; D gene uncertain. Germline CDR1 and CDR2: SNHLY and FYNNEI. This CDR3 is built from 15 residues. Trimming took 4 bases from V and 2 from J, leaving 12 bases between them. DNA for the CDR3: TGTGCCAGCAGTGTTTCAATTCAAACCTACAATGAGCAGTTCTTC. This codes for CASSVSIQTYNEQFF.

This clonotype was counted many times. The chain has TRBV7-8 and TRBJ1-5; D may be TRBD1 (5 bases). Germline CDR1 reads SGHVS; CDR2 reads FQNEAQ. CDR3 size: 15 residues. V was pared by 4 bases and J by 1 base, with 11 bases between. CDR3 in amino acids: CASSSRDVSNQPQHF. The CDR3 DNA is TGTGCCAGCAGCTCCAGGGACGTCAGCAATCAGCCCCAGCATTTT.

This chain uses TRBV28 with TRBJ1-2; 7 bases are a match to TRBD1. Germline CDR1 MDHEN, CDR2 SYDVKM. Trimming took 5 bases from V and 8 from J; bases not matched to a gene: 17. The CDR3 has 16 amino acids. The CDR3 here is CASSPKGRQGGGGYTF. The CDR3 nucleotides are TGTGCCAGCAGTCCAAAGGGGAGGCAGGGGGGAGGAGGCTACACCTTC.

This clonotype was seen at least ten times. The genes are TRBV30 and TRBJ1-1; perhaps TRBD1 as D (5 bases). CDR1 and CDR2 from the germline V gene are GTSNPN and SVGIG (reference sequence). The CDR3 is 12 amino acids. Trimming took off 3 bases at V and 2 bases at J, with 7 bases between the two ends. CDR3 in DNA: TGTGCCTGGAGGACAGTCAACACTGAAGCTTTCTTT. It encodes CAWRTVNTEAFF.

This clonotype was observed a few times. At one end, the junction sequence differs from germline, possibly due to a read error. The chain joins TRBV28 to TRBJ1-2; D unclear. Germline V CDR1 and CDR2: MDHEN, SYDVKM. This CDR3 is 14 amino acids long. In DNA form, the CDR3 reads TGTGCCAGCATTTTAGGACGGTCGAACTATGGCTACACCTTC. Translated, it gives CASILGRSNYGYTF.

CDR3 region: CAISEGQGTYEQYF. The CDR3 region has the DNA TGTGCCATCAGTGAAGGGCAGGGAACCTACGAGCAGTACTTC. V and J are TRBV10-3 and TRBJ2-7, with D possibly TRBD1 on 5 matching bases. Trimming pared 3 bases from V and 2 bases from J, leaving 11 bases between. Germline loops: CDR1 ENHRY, CDR2 SYGVKD. This CDR3 region has 14 residues.

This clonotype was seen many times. The CDR3 region has the DNA TGTGCCAGCAGTCCTGGGGGGCCTGGGGCCAACGTCCTGACTTTC. Its translation: CASSPGGPGANVLTF. The chain carries TRBV28 and TRBJ2-6, with D perhaps assigned TRBD1 or TRBD2 (6 bases each). Germline lookup yields CDR1 MDHEN and CDR2 SYDVKM. Trimming took 5 bases from V and 2 from J, leaving 10 bases between them. CDR3 length: 15 residues.

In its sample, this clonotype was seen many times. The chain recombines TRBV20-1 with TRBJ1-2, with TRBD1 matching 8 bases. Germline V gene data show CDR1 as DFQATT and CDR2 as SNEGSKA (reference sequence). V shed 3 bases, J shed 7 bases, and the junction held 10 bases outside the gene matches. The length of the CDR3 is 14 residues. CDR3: CSASRTGRGSGYTF. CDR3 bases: TGCAGTGCTAGTCGGACAGGGAGAGGTAGTGGCTACACCTTC.

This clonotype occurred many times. This chain's CDR3 is CASTYGTQISYEQYF. CDR3 DNA: TGTGCCAGCACCTACGGGACTCAAATCTCCTACGAGCAGTACTTC. The chain carries TRBV28 and TRBJ2-7, with a weak D call TRBD2 (6 bases). The V gene lost 7 bases and the J gene lost 0 bases, with 16 bases spanning the gap. Germline loops: CDR1 MDHEN, CDR2 SYDVKM. The CDR3 loop spans 15 amino acids.

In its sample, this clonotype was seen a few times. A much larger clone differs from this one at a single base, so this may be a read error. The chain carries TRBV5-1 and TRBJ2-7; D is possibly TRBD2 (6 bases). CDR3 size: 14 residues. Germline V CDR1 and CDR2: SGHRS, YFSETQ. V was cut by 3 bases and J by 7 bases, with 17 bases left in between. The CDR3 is CASSSGLDPGEQYF. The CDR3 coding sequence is TGCGCCAGCAGCTCGGGACTGGACCCAGGAGAGCAGTACTTC.

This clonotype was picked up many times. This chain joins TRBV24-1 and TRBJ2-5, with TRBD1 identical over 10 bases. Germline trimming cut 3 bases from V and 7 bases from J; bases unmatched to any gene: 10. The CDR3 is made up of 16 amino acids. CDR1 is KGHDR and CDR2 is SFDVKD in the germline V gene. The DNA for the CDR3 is TGTGCCACCAGTGATGGGGGGGCCGGGACAGGGGCGACCCAGTACTTC. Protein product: CATSDGGAGTGATQYF.

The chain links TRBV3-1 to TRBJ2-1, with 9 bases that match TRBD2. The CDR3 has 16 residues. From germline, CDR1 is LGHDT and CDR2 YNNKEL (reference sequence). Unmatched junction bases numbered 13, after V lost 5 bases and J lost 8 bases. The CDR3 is CASSSRAGGGIDEQFF. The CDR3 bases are TGTGCCAGCAGCTCCCGAGCGGGAGGCGGGATCGATGAGCAGTTCTTC.

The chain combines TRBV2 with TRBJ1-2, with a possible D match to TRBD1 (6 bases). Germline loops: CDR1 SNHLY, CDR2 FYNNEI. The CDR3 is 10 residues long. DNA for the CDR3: TGTCGAGAAACAGGGATAGGCTACACCTTC. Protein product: CRETGIGYTF.

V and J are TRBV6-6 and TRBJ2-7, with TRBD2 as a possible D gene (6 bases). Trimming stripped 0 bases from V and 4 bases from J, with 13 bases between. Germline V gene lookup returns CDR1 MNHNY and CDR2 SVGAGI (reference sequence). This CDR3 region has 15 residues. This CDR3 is CASSYSRTTYYEQYF. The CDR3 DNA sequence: TGTGCCAGCAGTTACTCGAGGACTACTTATTACGAGCAGTACTTC.

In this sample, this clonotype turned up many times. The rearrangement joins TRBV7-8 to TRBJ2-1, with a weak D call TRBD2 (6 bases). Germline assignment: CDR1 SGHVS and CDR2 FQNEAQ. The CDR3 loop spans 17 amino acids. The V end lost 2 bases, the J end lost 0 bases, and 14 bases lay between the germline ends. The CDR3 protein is CASSLRSGGSSYNEQFF. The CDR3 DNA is TGTGCCAGCAGCTTAAGGAGCGGAGGGAGCTCCTACAATGAGCAGTTCTTC.

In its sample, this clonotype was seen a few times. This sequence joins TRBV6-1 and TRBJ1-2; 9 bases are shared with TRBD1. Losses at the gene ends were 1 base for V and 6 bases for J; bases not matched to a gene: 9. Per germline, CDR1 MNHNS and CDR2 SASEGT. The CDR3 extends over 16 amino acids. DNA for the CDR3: TGTGCCAGCAGTGAAGTCCGCATCGGACAGGGGCATGGCTACACCTTC. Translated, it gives CASSEVRIGQGHGYTF.

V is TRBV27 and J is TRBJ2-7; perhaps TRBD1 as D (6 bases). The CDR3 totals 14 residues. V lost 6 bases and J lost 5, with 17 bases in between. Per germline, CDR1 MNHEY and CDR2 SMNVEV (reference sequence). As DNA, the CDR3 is TGTGCCAGCAGCCTAGGGGGAGAAGGCAACGAGCAGTACTTC. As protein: CASSLGGEGNEQYF.

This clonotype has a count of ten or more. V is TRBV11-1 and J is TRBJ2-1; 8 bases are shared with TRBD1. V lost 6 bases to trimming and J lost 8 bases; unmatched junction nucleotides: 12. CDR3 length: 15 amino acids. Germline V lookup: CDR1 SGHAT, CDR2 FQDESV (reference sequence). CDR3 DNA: TGTGCCAGCAGAGCGACAGGGGTGGGAGTGGATGAGCAGTTCTTC. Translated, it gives CASRATGVGVDEQFF.

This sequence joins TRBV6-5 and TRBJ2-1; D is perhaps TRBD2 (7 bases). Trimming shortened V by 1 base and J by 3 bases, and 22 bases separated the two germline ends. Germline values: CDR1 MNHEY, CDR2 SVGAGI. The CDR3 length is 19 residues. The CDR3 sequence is CASSYWGGRDNPFYNEQFF. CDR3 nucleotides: TGTGCCAGCAGTTACTGGGGAGGGAGGGACAACCCTTTCTACAATGAGCAGTTCTTC.

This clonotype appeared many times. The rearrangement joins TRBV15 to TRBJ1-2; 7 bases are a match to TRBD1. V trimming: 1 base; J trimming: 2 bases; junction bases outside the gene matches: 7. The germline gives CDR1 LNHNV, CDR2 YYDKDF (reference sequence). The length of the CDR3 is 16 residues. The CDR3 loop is CATSRGARQGNYGYTF. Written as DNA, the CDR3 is TGTGCCACCAGCAGAGGGGCTAGACAGGGAAACTATGGCTACACCTTC.

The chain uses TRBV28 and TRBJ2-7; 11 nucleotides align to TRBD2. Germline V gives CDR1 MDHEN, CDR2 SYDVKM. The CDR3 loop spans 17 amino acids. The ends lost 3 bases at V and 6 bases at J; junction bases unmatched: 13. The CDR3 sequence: CASSFRLAGSTRVEQYF. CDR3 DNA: TGTGCCAGCAGTTTCCGACTAGCGGGATCAACCAGGGTCGAGCAGTACTTC.

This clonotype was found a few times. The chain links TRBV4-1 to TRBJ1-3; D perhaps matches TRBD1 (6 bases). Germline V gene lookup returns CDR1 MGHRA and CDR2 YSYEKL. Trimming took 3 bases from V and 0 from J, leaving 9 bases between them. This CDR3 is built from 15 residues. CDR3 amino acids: CASSHGGRSGNTIYF. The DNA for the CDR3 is TGCGCCAGCAGCCATGGGGGCCGCTCTGGAAACACCATATATTTT.

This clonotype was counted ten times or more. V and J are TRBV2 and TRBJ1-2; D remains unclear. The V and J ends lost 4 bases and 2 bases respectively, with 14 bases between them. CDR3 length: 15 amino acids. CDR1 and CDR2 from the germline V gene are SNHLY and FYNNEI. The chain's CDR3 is CASSATALINYGYTF. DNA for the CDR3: TGTGCCAGCAGTGCAACAGCCCTCATAAACTATGGCTACACCTTC.

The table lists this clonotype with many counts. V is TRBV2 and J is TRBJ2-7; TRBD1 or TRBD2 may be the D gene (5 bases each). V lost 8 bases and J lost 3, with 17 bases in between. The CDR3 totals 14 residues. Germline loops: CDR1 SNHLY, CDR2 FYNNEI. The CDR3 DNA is TGTGCCAGCGGATCACCGGGACGGCACTACGAGCAGTACTTC. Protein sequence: CASGSPGRHYEQYF. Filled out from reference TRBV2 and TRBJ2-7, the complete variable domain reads EPEVTQTPSHQVTQMGQEVILRCVPISNHLYFYWYRQILGQKVEFLVSFYNNEISEKSEIFDDQFSVERPDGSNFTLKIRSTKLEDSAMYFCASGSPGRHYEQYFGPGTRLTVT.

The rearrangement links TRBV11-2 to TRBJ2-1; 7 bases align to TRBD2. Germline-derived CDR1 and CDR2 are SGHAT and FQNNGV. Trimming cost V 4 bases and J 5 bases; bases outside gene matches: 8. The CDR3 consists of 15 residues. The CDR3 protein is CASSSWASGDNEQFF. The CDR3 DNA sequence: TGTGCCAGCAGCTCGTGGGCTAGCGGTGACAATGAGCAGTTCTTC.

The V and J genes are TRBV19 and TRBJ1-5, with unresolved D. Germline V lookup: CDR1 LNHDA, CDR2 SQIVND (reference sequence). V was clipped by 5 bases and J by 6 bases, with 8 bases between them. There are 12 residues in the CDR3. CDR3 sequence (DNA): TGTGCCAGTAGTCATAGTGGTCAGCCCCAGCATTTT. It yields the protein CASSHSGQPQHF. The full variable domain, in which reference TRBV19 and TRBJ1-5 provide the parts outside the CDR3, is DGGITQSPKYLFRKEGQNVTLSCEQNLNHDAMYWYRQDPGQGLRLIYYSQIVNDFQKGDIAEGYSVSREKKESFPLTVTSAQKNPTAFYLCASSHSGQPQHFGDGTRLSIL.